The sequence of this T cell receptor (beta chain) was determined in a study of technical replicates of blood from a few donors. Produced via immunoSEQ multiplex PCR; TCRdb's table is partial and in-frame only. The data contain over 85,000 clones, 85% to 95% of them seen just once; the ten biggest clones take up approximately 0.33%. The CDR3 contains 15 residues. V was clipped by 4 bases and J by 5 bases; unmatched bases: 9. CDR1 is SGHRS, CDR2 YFSETQ, per germline. The chain joins TRBV5-1 to TRBJ1-3; the match to TRBD1 covers 7 bases. Sequenced material: T cells isolated from PBMCs. The clonotype was recovered from a human donor in good health. CDR3 in DNA: TGCGCCAGCAGCCCAGCGACAGGGAGTAGAAACACCATATATTTT. It specifies CASSPATGSRNTIYF.